This T cell receptor (beta chain) was sequenced in a study of blood T cell repertoires in COVID-19. In the original workflow: For nucleated cells, counts were estimated from reference gene primer amplification. Sequenced by immunoSEQ multiplex PCR; TCRdb stores in-frame clones only, minus some. D and trimming were read from the DNA, whereas the V and J calls and clone size are those reported in that table. This sample has around 91,000 clones, with less than 85% found just once. The length of the CDR3 is 14 residues. Trimming left V 8 bases short and J 4 bases short, with 17 bases between. The germline CDR1 and CDR2 sequences are LNHDA and SQIVND (reference sequence).

The chain links TRBV19 to TRBJ1-2; D call uncertain. The sample comprised peripheral blood. This TCR derives from a woman over 75 with active or convalescent COVID-19. The CDR3 sequence is CASGTLQSFYGYTF. The CDR3 DNA follows: TGTGCCAGTGGTACCCTTCAGTCGTTCTATGGCTACACCTTC.